What follows is one TCR beta chain and its context. What it binds is not known. The data stem from a study of T cell responses to AZD1222 COVID-19 vaccine. Study-level points and caveats: Spike-wide vaccine-associated CD4 TCRs dominated at 160-218 and 743-854. Donors were chiefly white British, with a greater number of females, and clonal diversity was perhaps underestimated.

Sequencing was performed with immunoSEQ multiplex PCR; in TCRdb, only in-frame clones are kept and a portion is missing. The table shows under 100,000 clones, with around 90% occurring only once. The sequence was obtained from an adult who received the AZD1222 COVID-19 vaccine. This sample comprised peripheral blood, obtained 28 days after the second AZD1222 dose.

In DNA form, the CDR3 reads TGCAGTGCTACAGATAACACTGAAGCTTTCTTT. Translated, it gives CSATDNTEAFF. This chain connects TRBV20-1 to TRBJ1-1, with D uncertain. The CDR3 spans 11 residues. Between the trimmed V and J ends, which lost 4 bases and 2 bases, there was a span of 5 bases. Germline loops: CDR1 DFQATT, CDR2 SNEGSKA (reference sequence).